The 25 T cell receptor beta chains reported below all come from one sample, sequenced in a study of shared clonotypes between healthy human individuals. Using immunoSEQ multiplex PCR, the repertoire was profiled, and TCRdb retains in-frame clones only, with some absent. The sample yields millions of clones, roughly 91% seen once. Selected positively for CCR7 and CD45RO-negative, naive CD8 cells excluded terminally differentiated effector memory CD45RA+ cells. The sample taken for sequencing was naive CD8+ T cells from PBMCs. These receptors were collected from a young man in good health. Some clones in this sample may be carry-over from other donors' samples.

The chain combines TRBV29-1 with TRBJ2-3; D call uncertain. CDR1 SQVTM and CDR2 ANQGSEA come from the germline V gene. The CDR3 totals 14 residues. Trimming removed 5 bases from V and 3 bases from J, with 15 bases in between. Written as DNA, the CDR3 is TGCAGCGTTCTGGGTAGCATTAGTACAGATACGCAGTATTTT. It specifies CSVLGSISTDTQYF.

Here the CDR3 reads CATGFSGVADTQYF. The CDR3 coding sequence is TGTGCCACCGGCTTTTCGGGCGTCGCAGATACGCAGTATTTT. The chain links TRBV5-6 to TRBJ2-3; unclear D gene. This CDR3 has 14 residues. CDR1 and CDR2 (germline): SGHDT, YYEEEE. V gave up 9 bases and J gave up 4 bases, with 18 bases separating them.

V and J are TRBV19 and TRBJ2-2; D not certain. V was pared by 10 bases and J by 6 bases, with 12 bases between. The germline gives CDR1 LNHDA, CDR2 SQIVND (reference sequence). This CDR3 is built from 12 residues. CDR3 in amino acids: CATEYVSGELFF. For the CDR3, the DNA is TGTGCCACCGAGTATGTATCCGGGGAGCTGTTTTTT.

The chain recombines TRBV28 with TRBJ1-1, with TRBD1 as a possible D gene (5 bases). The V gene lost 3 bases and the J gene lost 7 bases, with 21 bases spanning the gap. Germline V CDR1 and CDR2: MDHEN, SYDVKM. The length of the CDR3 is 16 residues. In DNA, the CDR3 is TGTGCCAGCAGTTTCCCAATAGGGAGGGCTCAGGGTGAAGCTTTCTTT. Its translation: CASSFPIGRAQGEAFF.

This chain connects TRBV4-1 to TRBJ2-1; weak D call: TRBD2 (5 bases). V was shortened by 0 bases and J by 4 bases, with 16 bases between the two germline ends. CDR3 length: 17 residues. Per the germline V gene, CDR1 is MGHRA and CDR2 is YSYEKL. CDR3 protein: CASSQDSSINSYNEQFF. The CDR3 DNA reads TGCGCCAGCAGCCAAGACTCTAGCATCAATTCTTACAATGAGCAGTTCTTC.

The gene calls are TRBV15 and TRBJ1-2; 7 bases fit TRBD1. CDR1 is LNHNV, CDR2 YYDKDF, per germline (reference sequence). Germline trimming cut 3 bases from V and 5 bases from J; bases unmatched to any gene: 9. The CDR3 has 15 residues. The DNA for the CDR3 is TGTGCCACCAGCAGTACCGGGACAGCTAGATATGGCTACACCTTC. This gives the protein CATSSTGTARYGYTF. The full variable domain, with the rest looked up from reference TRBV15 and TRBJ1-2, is DAMVIQNPRYQVTQFGKPVTLSCSQTLNHNVMYWYQQKSSQAPKLLFHYYDKDFNNEADTPDNFQSRRPNTSFCFLDIRSPGLGDTAMYLCATSSTGTARYGYTFGSGTRLTVV.

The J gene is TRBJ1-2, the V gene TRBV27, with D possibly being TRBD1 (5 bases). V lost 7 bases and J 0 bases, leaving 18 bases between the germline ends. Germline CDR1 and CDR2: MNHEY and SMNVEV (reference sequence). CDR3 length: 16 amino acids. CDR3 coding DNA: TGTGCCAGCACAACGGGGACGGGTGGTGCTAACTATGGCTACACCTTC. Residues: CASTTGTGGANYGYTF.

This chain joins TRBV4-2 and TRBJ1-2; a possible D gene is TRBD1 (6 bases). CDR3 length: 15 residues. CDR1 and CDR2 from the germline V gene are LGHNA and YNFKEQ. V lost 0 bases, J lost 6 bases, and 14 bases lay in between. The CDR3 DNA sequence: TGTGCCAGCAGCCAAGATCGGGGGCTGGCGGATGGCTACACCTTC. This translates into CASSQDRGLADGYTF.

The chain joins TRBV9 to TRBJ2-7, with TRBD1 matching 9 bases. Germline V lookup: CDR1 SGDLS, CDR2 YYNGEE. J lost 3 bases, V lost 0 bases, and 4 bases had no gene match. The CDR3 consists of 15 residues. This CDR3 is CASSVGGTGIYEQYF. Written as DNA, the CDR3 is TGTGCCAGCAGCGTAGGAGGGACAGGGATCTACGAGCAGTACTTC.

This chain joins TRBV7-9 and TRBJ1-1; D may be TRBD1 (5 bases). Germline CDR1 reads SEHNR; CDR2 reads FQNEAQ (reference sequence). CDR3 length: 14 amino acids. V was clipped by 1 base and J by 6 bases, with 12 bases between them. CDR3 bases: TGTGCCAGCAGCTTAGAAGTTCAGGGAGCTGAAGCTTTCTTT. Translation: CASSLEVQGAEAFF.

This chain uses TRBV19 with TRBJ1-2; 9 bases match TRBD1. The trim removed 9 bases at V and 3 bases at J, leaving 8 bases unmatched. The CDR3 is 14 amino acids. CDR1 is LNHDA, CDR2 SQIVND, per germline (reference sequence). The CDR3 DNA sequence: TGTGCCAGCCGCCGGGACAGGGACGACTATGGCTACACCTTC. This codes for CASRRDRDDYGYTF.

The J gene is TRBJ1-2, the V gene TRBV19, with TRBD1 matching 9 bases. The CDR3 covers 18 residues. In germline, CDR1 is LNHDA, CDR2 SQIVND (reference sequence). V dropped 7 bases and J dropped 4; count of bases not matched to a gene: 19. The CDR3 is CASTNLRDRDEAGYGYTF. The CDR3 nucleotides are TGTGCCAGTACTAATTTACGGGACAGGGACGAGGCGGGCTATGGCTACACCTTC.

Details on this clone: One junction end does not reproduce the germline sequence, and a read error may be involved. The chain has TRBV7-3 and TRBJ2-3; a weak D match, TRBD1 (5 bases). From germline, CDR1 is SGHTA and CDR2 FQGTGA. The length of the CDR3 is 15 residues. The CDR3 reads CASSLTSGYQDTQYF. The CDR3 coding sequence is TGTGCCAGCAGTTTAACGTCAGGGTACCAAGATACGCAGTATTTT.

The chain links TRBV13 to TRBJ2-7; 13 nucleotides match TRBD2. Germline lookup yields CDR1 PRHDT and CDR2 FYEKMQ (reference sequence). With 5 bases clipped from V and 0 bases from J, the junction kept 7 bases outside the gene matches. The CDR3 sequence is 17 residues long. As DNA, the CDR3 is TGTGCCAGCAGCCCCCGGACTAGCGGGAGTGGCTCCTACGAGCAGTACTTC. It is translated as CASSPRTSGSGSYEQYF.

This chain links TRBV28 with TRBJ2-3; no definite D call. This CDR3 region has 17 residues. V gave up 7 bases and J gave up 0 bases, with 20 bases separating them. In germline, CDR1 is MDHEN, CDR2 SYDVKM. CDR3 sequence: CASNVGVGGSSTDTQYF. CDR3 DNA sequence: TGTGCCAGCAATGTTGGTGTTGGTGGCAGCAGCACAGATACGCAGTATTTT.

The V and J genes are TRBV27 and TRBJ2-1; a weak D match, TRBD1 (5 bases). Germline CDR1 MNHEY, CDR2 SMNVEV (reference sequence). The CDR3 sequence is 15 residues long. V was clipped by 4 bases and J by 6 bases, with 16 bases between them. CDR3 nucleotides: TGTGCCAGCAGTTATCAGGGCCTCTCTCTCAATGAGCAGTTCTTC. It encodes CASSYQGLSLNEQFF.

CDR3 residues: CASSLGSINTIYF. In DNA form, the CDR3 reads TGTGCCAGCAGCTTGGGCAGCATAAACACCATATATTTT. The genes are TRBV7-9 and TRBJ1-3, with no clear D. Between the trimmed V and J ends, which lost 3 bases and 6 bases, there was a span of 9 bases. Germline lookup yields CDR1 SEHNR and CDR2 FQNEAQ (reference sequence). The CDR3 length is 13 residues.

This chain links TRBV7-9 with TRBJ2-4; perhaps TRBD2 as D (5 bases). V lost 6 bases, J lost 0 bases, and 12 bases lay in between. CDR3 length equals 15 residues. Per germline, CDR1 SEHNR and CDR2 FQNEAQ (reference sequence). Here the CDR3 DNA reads TGTGCCAGCAGTCCTCTGCGGGCAGCCAAAAACATTCAGTACTTC. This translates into CASSPLRAAKNIQYF.

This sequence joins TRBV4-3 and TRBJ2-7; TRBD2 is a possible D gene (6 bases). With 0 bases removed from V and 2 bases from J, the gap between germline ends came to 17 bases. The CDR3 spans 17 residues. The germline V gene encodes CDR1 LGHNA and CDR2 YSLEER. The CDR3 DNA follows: TGCGCCAGCAGCCAAGATTGGGGTGGGAGGCCTCCCTACGAGCAGTACTTC. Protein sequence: CASSQDWGGRPPYEQYF.

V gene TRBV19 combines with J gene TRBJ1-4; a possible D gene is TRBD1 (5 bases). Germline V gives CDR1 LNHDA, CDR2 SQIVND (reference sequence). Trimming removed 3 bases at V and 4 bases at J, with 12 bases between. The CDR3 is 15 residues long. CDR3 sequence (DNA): TGTGCCAGTAGTATCCTTGAGGGGCTTAATGAAAAACTGTTTTTT. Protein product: CASSILEGLNEKLFF.

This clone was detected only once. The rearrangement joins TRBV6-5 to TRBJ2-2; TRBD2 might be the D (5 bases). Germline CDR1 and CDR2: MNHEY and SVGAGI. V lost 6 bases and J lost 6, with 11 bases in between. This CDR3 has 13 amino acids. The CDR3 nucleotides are TGTGCCAGCAGGACACTAGAGGCCGGGGAGCTGTTTTTT. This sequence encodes CASRTLEAGELFF.

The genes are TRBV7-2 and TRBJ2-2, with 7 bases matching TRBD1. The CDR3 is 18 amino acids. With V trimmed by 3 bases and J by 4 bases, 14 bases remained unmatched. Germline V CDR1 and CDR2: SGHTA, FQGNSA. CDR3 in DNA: TGTGCCAGCAGCTTCCCTCGAGGGGGACAGACCATCACCGGGGAGCTGTTTTTT. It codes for CASSFPRGGQTITGELFF.

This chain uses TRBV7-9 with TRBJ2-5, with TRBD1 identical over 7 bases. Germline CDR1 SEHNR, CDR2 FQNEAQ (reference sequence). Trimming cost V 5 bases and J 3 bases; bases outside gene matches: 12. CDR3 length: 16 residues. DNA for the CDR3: TGTGCCAGCAGCGCGTCACCGGGACAGCAAAAAGAGACCCAGTACTTC. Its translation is CASSASPGQQKETQYF. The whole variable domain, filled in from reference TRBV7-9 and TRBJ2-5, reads DTGVSQNPRHKITKRGQNVTFRCDPISEHNRLYWYRQTLGQGPEFLTYFQNEAQLEKSRLLSDRFSAERPKGSFSTLEIQRTEQGDSAMYLCASSASPGQQKETQYFGPGTRLLVL.

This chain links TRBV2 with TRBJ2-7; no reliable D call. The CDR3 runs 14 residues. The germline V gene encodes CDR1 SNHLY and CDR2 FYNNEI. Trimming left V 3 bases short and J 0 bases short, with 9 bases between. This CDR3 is CASSELDSSYEQYF. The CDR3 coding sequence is TGTGCCAGCAGTGAGCTGGATAGCTCCTACGAGCAGTACTTC.

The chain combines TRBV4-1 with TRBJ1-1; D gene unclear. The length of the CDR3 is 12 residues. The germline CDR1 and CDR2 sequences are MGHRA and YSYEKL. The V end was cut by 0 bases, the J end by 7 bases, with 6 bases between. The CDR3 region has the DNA TGCGCCAGCAGCCAAGATCAAGGTGAAGCTTTCTTT. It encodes CASSQDQGEAFF.